Here is one T cell receptor (beta chain) with its context. Its target is unknown. This entry belongs to a study of cytomegalovirus exposure and HLA in healthy donors. Whole-study context: An early release of data contained tens of millions of unique TCRs, which came from HLA-typed donors. Of over 300 genotyped donors, about 81% clustered with self-reported Caucasian donors.

The PCR employed 60 Vbeta primers together with 13 Jbeta primers. The method was immunoSEQ multiplex PCR; TCRdb's version includes in-frame clones alone and lacks a portion of them. The sample table sets out about 43,000 clones. Study-wide results and caveats: A later analysis by the authors found several of the most significant clusters apparently linked to common viral pathogens.

The CDR3 has 16 residues. Trimming took off 4 bases at V and 3 bases at J, with 17 bases between the two ends. CDR1 is LGHNA, CDR2 YNFKEQ, per germline. Sequenced input: PBMCs. This chain connects TRBV4-2 to TRBJ2-3, with D perhaps matching TRBD2 (6 bases). The TCR was taken from a woman aged 25 to 39 in good health and CMV-seronegative. CDR3 DNA sequence: TGTGCCAGCAGCCCTGGGACGGGAGTATGGACAGATACGCAGTATTTT. This codes for CASSPGTGVWTDTQYF.